Sequencing of this T cell receptor (beta chain) was carried out in a study of T cells after yellow fever vaccination. Whole-study context: Some fractions had low cell numbers, and these were prepared with SMART-Seq v4 Ultra Low Input. Study findings and constraints: Although the secondary response was weaker, it peaked faster, at day 5 versus 15. Clones from primary vaccination mostly reappeared after the booster (96% CD4, about 88% CD8).

This CDR3 region has 15 residues. Trimming pared 4 bases from V and 3 bases from J, leaving 16 bases between. Germline CDR1 and CDR2: SGHRS and YFSETQ. TCRdb recomputed calls from the 5' RACE reads with MiXCR, one row per CDR3 protein. This sample has hundreds of thousands of distinct CDR3 sequences, with about 4% found just once. This clonotype was detected a few times. Antigen specificity is unknown. This TCR came from a man aged 18 to 35 who received the YFV17D yellow fever vaccine. The chain employs TRBV5-1 and TRBJ2-5; D gene ambiguous. Sample: PBMCs, taken 5 days after the yellow fever booster vaccination. This CDR3 reads CASSMRIRQKETQYF. Here the CDR3 DNA reads TGCGCCAGCAGCATGAGGATCCGGCAGAAAGAGACCCAGTACTTC.